The clone carrying this TCR beta chain was counted many times. The data are from a study of regulatory T cells in long-lasting Graves disease. Arm-PCR of CDR3 regions and iRepertoire HTBI primers were the basis on which TCR beta libraries were built. TCRdb independently ran MiXCR on the multiplex PCR reads; one entry per CDR3 protein. The table records roughly 380,000 distinct CDR3 sequences, around 15% of them present only once. Described time point: newly diagnosed GD, antithyroid drugs for less than 3 months. Making the TCR library involved RNA that had been extracted from PBMCs. Sequencing used peripheral blood mononuclear cells (PBMCs), obtained at new diagnosis, from a patient treated with antithyroid drugs. The receptor was derived from a female donor with Graves disease.

CDR3 nucleotide sequence: TGTGCCAGCAGTTACCTAGCGGGCCGACTAGCGGCTAACAATGAGCAGTTCTTC. This gives the protein CASSYLAGRLAANNEQFF. V gene TRBV28 combines with J gene TRBJ2-1; 9 nucleotides line up with TRBD2. V lost 4 bases, J lost 5 bases, and 15 bases stayed unmatched. The CDR3 covers 18 residues. Per germline, CDR1 MDHEN and CDR2 SYDVKM.